A single sample gave rise to the 24 T cell receptor beta chains below, sequenced in a study of blood T cell repertoires in COVID-19. Clones were read by immunoSEQ multiplex PCR, and TCRdb kept only the in-frame ones, dropping some. The sample holds some 180,000 clones, under 90% seen once. The sequenced sample consisted of peripheral blood. The receptors originated from a man in his 60s with acute or convalescent COVID-19.

This chain uses TRBV6-2 or TRBV6-3 with TRBJ2-3; the D gene is possibly TRBD1 (5 bases). The CDR3 consists of 12 residues. The V gene's germline CDR1 is MNHEY and CDR2 SVGEGT. The V end lost 4 bases, the J end lost 4 bases, and 6 bases lay between the germline ends. The CDR3 nucleotides read TGTGCCAGCAGTTGGGGCGCAGATACGCAGTATTTT. This sequence encodes CASSWGADTQYF.

The chain has TRBV18 and TRBJ1-5; TRBD1 matches 7 bases. CDR1 KGHSH and CDR2 LQKENI come from the germline V gene. With V trimmed by 4 bases and J by 4 bases, 7 bases remained unmatched. The CDR3 is 15 amino acids. CDR3 nucleotide sequence: TGTGCCAGCTCACAAGGGGACAGTGCAAATCAGCCCCAGCATTTT. Its translation: CASSQGDSANQPQHF.

This chain links TRBV5-8 with TRBJ2-2, with D possibly TRBD2 on 7 matching bases. V shed 6 bases and J shed 4 bases, with 16 bases lying between them. This CDR3 has 15 residues. Germline V lookup: CDR1 SGHTS, CDR2 YDEGEE. The DNA of the CDR3 is TGTGCCAGCACCGAGGGGGGGCAGTCCACCGGGGAGCTGTTTTTT. Its translation: CASTEGGQSTGELFF.

The chain is built from TRBV4-3 and TRBJ1-4, with a weak D call TRBD1 (5 bases). Germline V gene lookup returns CDR1 LGHNA and CDR2 YSLEER. Trimming cost V 0 bases and J 3 bases, with 8 bases left between them. This CDR3 is 15 amino acids long. The CDR3 loop is CASSQDWGANEKLFF. The DNA for the CDR3 is TGCGCCAGCAGCCAAGATTGGGGGGCTAATGAAAAACTGTTTTTT.

The rearrangement joins TRBV2 to TRBJ1-3; 8 bases map to TRBD1. Germline V gene lookup returns CDR1 SNHLY and CDR2 FYNNEI. Trimming took 4 bases from V and 3 from J; bases not matched to a gene: 2. CDR3 length equals 14 residues. The CDR3, as DNA: TGTGCCAGCAGTGGTGACAGGGGTGGAAACACCATATATTTT. Amino acid sequence: CASSGDRGGNTIYF.

The CDR3 protein is CASSQWQNTGELFF. The CDR3 coding sequence is TGTGCCAGCAGCCAGTGGCAGAACACCGGGGAGCTGTTTTTT. The J gene is TRBJ2-2, the V gene TRBV3-1 (or the pseudogene TRBV3-2), with D unresolved. This CDR3 spans 14 amino acids. Germline assignment: CDR1 LGHDT and CDR2 YNNKEL (reference sequence). The V gene lost 3 bases and the J gene lost 1 base, with 6 bases spanning the gap.

The chain carries TRBV9 and TRBJ2-1; TRBD2 might be the D (6 bases). Looked up from germline, CDR1 is SGDLS and CDR2 is YYNGEE. V was cut by 4 bases and J by 5 bases, with 13 bases left in between. The CDR3 covers 14 residues. This CDR3 is CASSRLGGDNEQFF. The CDR3 DNA reads TGTGCCAGCAGCCGACTCGGAGGGGACAATGAGCAGTTCTTC.

This chain joins TRBV12-5 and TRBJ2-1, with a possible D match to TRBD1 (6 bases). CDR3 size: 13 residues. Germline V gene lookup returns CDR1 LGHNT and CDR2 FRNRAP. The ends were cut back, 7 bases at V and 9 bases at J, with 16 bases in the middle. The CDR3 is CASVFQTGSEQFF. The CDR3 coding sequence is TGTGCTAGTGTATTTCAGACAGGATCTGAGCAGTTCTTC.

The sample holds a few counts of this clone. The V and J genes are TRBV5-1 and TRBJ1-5; D unclear. Germline V gene lookup returns CDR1 SGHRS and CDR2 YFSETQ. The CDR3 contains 15 residues. The ends were cut back, 1 base at V and 7 bases at J, with 15 bases in the middle. The CDR3 region is CASSLLSGSGQPQHF. The CDR3 DNA follows: TGCGCCAGCAGCTTGTTGTCGGGCTCGGGGCAGCCCCAGCATTTT. The variable domain in full, with the rest retrieved from reference TRBV5-1 and TRBJ1-5, is KAGVTQTPRYLIKTRGQQVTLSCSPISGHRSVSWYQQTPGQGLQFLFEYFSETQRNKGNFPGRFSGRQFSNSRSEMNVSTLELGDSALYLCASSLLSGSGQPQHFGDGTRLSIL.

V gene TRBV3-1 (or the pseudogene TRBV3-2) combines with J gene TRBJ2-7, with TRBD1 identical over 7 bases. The V and J ends lost 1 base and 2 bases, in that order; junction bases with no gene match: 8. Germline V gene data show CDR1 as LGHDT and CDR2 as YNNKEL (reference sequence). This CDR3 comprises 16 residues. CDR3 sequence reads: CASSQVNRGRTYEQYF. CDR3 sequence (DNA): TGTGCCAGCAGCCAAGTGAACAGGGGACGAACCTACGAGCAGTACTTC.

The sample holds one count of this clone. This rearrangement joins TRBV7-8 to TRBJ2-7; 9 bases are a match to TRBD1. This CDR3 has 15 residues. Germline assignment: CDR1 SGHVS and CDR2 FQNEAQ. The V gene end was trimmed by 3 bases and the J gene end by 7 bases; junction bases not matched to a gene: 10. CDR3 nucleotide sequence: TGTGCCAGCAGCTTGGGACAGGGAATGGGTATTGAGCAGTACTTC. Protein product: CASSLGQGMGIEQYF.

This clone was observed a single time. This chain uses TRBV10-3 with TRBJ2-3; 8 nucleotides agree with TRBD2. The CDR3 is 15 residues long. Germline loops: CDR1 ENHRY, CDR2 SYGVKD. Trimming cost V 4 bases and J 3 bases; bases outside gene matches: 6. The CDR3 nucleotides are TGTGCCATCAGTGGTCCGGGGGGGGTAACAGATACGCAGTATTTT. Protein product: CAISGPGGVTDTQYF.

This clone was counted only a few times. CDR3 coding DNA: TGTGCCAGTAGTCCCAGGGGGCAGGGGAGTGGCTACACCTTC. Protein: CASSPRGQGSGYTF. This rearrangement joins TRBV19 to TRBJ1-2; TRBD1 matches at 8 bases. This CDR3 contains 14 residues. The germline gives CDR1 LNHDA, CDR2 SQIVND (reference sequence). V lost 5 bases and J lost 7; bases outside the gene matches: 9. Combining the CDR3 with reference TRBV19 and TRBJ1-2 gives the whole variable domain DGGITQSPKYLFRKEGQNVTLSCEQNLNHDAMYWYRQDPGQGLRLIYYSQIVNDFQKGDIAEGYSVSREKKESFPLTVTSAQKNPTAFYLCASSPRGQGSGYTFGSGTRLTVV.

The chain combines TRBV30 with TRBJ1-5; possibly TRBD1 for D (6 bases). The CDR3 totals 13 residues. V was pared by 0 bases and J by 7 bases, with 10 bases between. Germline V gene sequence: CDR1 GTSNPN, CDR2 SVGIG (reference sequence). The CDR3 spells CAWSVRGQQPQHF. The CDR3 bases are TGTGCCTGGAGTGTCAGGGGTCAACAGCCCCAGCATTTT. Combining the CDR3 with reference TRBV30 and TRBJ1-5 gives the whole variable domain SQTIHQWPATLVQPVGSPLSLECTVEGTSNPNLYWYRQAAGRGLQLLFYSVGIGQISSEVPQNLSASRPQDRQFILSSKKLLLSDSGFYLCAWSVRGQQPQHFGDGTRLSIL.

The genes are TRBV24-1 and TRBJ1-5; a possible D gene is TRBD1 (6 bases). The CDR3 length is 14 residues. With 4 bases removed from V and 5 bases from J, the gap between germline ends came to 11 bases. Germline V gene lookup returns CDR1 KGHDR and CDR2 SFDVKD. Written as DNA, the CDR3 is TGTGCCACCAGTGACCCTCGACAGGATCAGCCCCAGCATTTT. It encodes CATSDPRQDQPQHF.

This clone was seen just once. This chain uses TRBV7-9 with TRBJ1-2; D is ambiguous. Trimming removed 1 base from V and 10 bases from J, with 13 bases in between. Germline-derived CDR1 and CDR2 are SEHNR and FQNEAQ (reference sequence). This CDR3 region has 13 residues. The CDR3: CASSLESSGDYTF. The CDR3 bases are TGTGCCAGCAGCTTAGAAAGTAGTGGAGACTACACCTTC.

This chain joins TRBV2 and TRBJ1-5, with D possibly being TRBD1 (5 bases). V lost 2 bases and J lost 4, with 12 bases in between. The CDR3 runs 15 residues. In germline, CDR1 is SNHLY, CDR2 FYNNEI. Here the CDR3 DNA reads TGTGCCAGCAGTGAATCGGACAATCGGAATCAGCCCCAGCATTTT. This translates into CASSESDNRNQPQHF.

V usage is TRBV6-4 and J usage is TRBJ1-1; no reliable D call. The germline CDR1 and CDR2 sequences are MRHNA and SNTAGT. This CDR3 comprises 11 residues. This CDR3 is CAWGVNTEAFF. The DNA of the CDR3 is TGTGCTTGGGGAGTGAACACTGAAGCTTTCTTT.

The rearrangement uses TRBV10-3 and TRBJ2-7; 10 nucleotides align to TRBD1. With 6 bases clipped from V and 6 bases from J, the junction kept 11 bases outside the gene matches. This CDR3 contains 15 residues. CDR1 and CDR2 (germline): ENHRY, SYGVKD. The CDR3, as DNA: TGTGCCATCAGGACTGGGACAGGGGCATACAGCGAGCAGTACTTC. This encodes CAIRTGTGAYSEQYF.

The chain uses TRBV7-3 and TRBJ2-1; D is perhaps TRBD1 (7 bases). The germline V gene encodes CDR1 SGHTA and CDR2 FQGTGA. The CDR3 sequence is 15 residues long. V dropped 2 bases and J dropped 2 bases, with 10 bases sitting between them. The DNA of the CDR3 is TGTGCCAGCAGCTTAGGAGGGGGCGCCTACAATGAGCAGTTCTTC. This codes for CASSLGGGAYNEQFF.

This clone appeared once. The chain carries TRBV19 and TRBJ1-6, with 9 bases identical to TRBD1. The V and J ends lost 9 bases and 0 bases, in that order; junction bases with no gene match: 6. This CDR3 has 16 residues. Germline lookup yields CDR1 LNHDA and CDR2 SQIVND (reference sequence). CDR3 nucleotides: TGTGCCAGCACGGACAGGGGAAACTCCTATAATTCACCCCTCCACTTT. This sequence encodes CASTDRGNSYNSPLHF.

The chain is built from TRBV5-4 and TRBJ2-2; 8 bases fit TRBD2. The CDR3 has 15 amino acids. The germline CDR1 and CDR2 sequences are SGHNT and YYREEE (reference sequence). Trimming at V came to 5 bases and at J to 0 bases, leaving 3 bases not matched to a gene. Here the CDR3 reads CASRTLAANTGELFF. The CDR3 DNA follows: TGTGCCAGCAGGACACTAGCGGCGAACACCGGGGAGCTGTTTTTT.

The chain is built from TRBV12-5 and TRBJ1-3; maybe TRBD1 (6 bases). Trimming left V 7 bases short and J 0 bases short, with 13 bases between. The CDR3 consists of 15 residues. Per the germline V gene, CDR1 is LGHNT and CDR2 is FRNRAP. The CDR3 here is CASAPDRFSGNTIYF. Written as DNA, the CDR3 is TGTGCTAGTGCCCCAGACAGGTTCTCTGGAAACACCATATATTTT. The full variable domain, with the rest looked up from reference TRBV12-5 and TRBJ1-3, is DARVTQTPRHKVTEMGQEVTMRCQPILGHNTVFWYRQTMMQGLELLAYFRNRAPLDDSGMPKDRFSAEMPDATLATLKIQPSEPRDSAVYFCASAPDRFSGNTIYFGEGSWLTVV.

The chain employs TRBV15 and TRBJ2-1, with D possibly matching TRBD2 (6 bases). The CDR3 has 14 amino acids. Trimming cost V 8 bases and J 3 bases, with 14 bases left between them. Germline loops: CDR1 LNHNV, CDR2 YYDKDF (reference sequence). The CDR3 nucleotides read TGTGCCACCGCCGCGGGACTCGTCTACAATGAGCAGTTCTTC. Its translation is CATAAGLVYNEQFF. Together with reference TRBV15 and TRBJ2-1, the CDR3 gives the full variable domain: DAMVIQNPRYQVTQFGKPVTLSCSQTLNHNVMYWYQQKSSQAPKLLFHYYDKDFNNEADTPDNFQSRRPNTSFCFLDIRSPGLGDTAMYLCATAAGLVYNEQFFGPGTRLTVL.